The clone carrying this T cell receptor beta chain was detected many times. What it recognizes is unknown. This sample is part of a study of CD8 T cells in ankylosing spondylitis. Findings and caveats of the study: Some motif variants had been reported before (in reactive arthritis synovial fluid and blood).

This CDR3 region has 16 residues. CDR1 and CDR2 (germline): SGHRS, YFSETQ. V dropped 0 bases and J dropped 2; count of bases not matched to a gene: 3. From the 5' RACE reads, TCRdb called clonotypes with MiXCR, one entry per CDR3 protein. The sample has 250,000 or so distinct CDR3 sequences, 9.5% to 12% seen once. This receptor was taken from a male donor with ankylosing spondylitis or in good health (not recorded which). This sequence joins TRBV5-1 and TRBJ2-5; 11 bases map to TRBD2. Material: blood, either unsorted or a sorted T cell fraction (not recorded which). CDR3 nucleotides: TGCGCCAGCAGCTTGGAAGGGACTAGCGGACAAGAGACCCAGTACTTC. It is translated as CASSLEGTSGQETQYF.